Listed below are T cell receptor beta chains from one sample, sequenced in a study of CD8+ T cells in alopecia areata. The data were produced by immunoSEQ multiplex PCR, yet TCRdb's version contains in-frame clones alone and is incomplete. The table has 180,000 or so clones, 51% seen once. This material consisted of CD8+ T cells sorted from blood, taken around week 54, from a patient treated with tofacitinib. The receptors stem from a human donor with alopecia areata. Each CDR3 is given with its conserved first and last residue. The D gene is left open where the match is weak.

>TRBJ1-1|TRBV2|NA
CASSEGNTEAFF
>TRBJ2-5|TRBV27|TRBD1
CASSSAGQGGETQYF
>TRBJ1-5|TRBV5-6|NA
CASSFGYSNQPQHF
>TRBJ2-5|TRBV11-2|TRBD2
CASRAPGLAGWETQYF
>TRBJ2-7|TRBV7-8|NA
CASSAGQFPREQYF
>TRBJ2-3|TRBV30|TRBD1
CAWSLTGESTDTQYF
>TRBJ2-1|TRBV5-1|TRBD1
CASFHGDRGTYNEQFF
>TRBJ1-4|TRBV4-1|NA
CASSQVSGTNEKLFF
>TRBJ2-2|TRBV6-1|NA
CASSEGGGTQNTGELFF
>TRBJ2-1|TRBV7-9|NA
CASSHDGDEQFF
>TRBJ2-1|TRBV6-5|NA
CASSYVEGHEQFF
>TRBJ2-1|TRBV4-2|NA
CASSQDWGGEDNEQFF
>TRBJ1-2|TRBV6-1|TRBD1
CASSEWDRGTYGYTF
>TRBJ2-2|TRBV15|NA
CATWNRGNTGELFF
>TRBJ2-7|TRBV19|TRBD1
CASSMTGGYEQYF
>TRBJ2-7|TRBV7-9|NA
CASSNPLWQGMVYSYEQYF
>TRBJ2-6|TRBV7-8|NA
CASSLFGGLGSGANVLTF
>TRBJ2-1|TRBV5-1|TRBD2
CASRLAGDFNNEQFF
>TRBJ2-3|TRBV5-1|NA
CASSFWGRDTQYF
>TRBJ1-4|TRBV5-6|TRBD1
CASSWDRVSEKLFF
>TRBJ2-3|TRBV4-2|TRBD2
CASETGGSTDTQYF
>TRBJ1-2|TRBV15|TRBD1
CATSTLRTGAADGYTF
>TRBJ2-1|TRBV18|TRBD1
CASSVQGQGSDEQFF
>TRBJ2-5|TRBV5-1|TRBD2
CASSLTASGGAETQYF
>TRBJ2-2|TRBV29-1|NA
CSIRMGDTGELFF
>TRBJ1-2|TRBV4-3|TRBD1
CASSQDVSTGGNGYTF
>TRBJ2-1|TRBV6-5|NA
CASSYSGGENEQFF
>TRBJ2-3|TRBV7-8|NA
CASSPSYRISTDTQYF
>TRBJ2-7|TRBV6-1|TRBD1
CASSGRGQNYEQYF
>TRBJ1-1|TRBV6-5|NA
CASSTGLEAFF
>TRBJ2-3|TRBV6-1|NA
CASSEAGIHGTDTQYF
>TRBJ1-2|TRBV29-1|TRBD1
CSALTGVGLNDYGYTF
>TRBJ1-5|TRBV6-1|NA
CASLWSGSNQPQHF
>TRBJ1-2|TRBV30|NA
CAWSVGVGYTF
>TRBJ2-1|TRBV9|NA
CASDSDGGNEQFF
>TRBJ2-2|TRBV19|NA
CASSLTGDTGELFF
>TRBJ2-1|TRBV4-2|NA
CASSPSRTGEQFF
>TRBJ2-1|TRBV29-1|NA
CSVEDRVRGYNEQFF
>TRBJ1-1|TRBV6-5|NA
CASSRGSITEAFF
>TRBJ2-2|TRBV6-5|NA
CASSPLSNTGELFF
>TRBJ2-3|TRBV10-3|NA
CAISLRERDGTDTQYF
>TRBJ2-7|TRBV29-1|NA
CSVGGNYEQYF
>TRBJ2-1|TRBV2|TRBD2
CASRVAGGWNEQFF
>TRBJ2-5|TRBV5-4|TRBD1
CASSLARGQGQETQYF
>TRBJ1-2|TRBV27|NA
CASSPGTAGINYGYTF
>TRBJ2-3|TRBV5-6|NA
CASSLRDSLYTDTQYF
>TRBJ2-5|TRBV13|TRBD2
CASSPRTSLTLRETQYF
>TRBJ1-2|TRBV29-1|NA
CSVVAYGYTF
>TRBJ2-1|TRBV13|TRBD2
CASSSPGAAGGDEQFF
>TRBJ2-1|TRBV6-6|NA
CASKPAADVDEQFF
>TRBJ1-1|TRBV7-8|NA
CASSPGLLGTEAFF